These T cell receptor beta chains were read from a single sample in a study of early T cells in non-severe SARS-CoV-2 infection. TCRdb recomputed calls from the 5' RACE reads with MiXCR, one row per CDR3 protein. This table has about 80,000 distinct CDR3 sequences, roughly 12% appearing once. Material: whole blood, obtained at baseline. The receptors here all came from an adult who was a healthcare worker with PCR-confirmed SARS-CoV-2 infection or an uninfected control (not recorded which). The donor label of this sample is uncertain. Each CDR3 is given with its conserved first and last residue. The order of the fields is clone size, D gene, J gene, V gene, CDR3 DNA, CDR3 protein. D genes are given only for firm matches. Expanded clones are given a class, and other clones once, few, many or no size at all.

clone size: many
D gene: -
J gene: TRBJ1-4
V gene: TRBV10-1
CDR3 DNA: TGCGCCAGCAGTGACAGTTTTGGTGAAAAACTGTTTTTT
CDR3 protein: CASSDSFGEKLFF

clone size: -
D gene: -
J gene: TRBJ2-1
V gene: TRBV3-1
CDR3 DNA: TGTGCCAGCAGTCAACGCACTGAGCAGTTCTTC
CDR3 protein: CASSQRTEQFF

clone size: few
D gene: -
J gene: TRBJ2-1
V gene: TRBV4-2
CDR3 DNA: TGTGCCAGCAGCCAAGATTGGGGAGATCGTGAGCAGTTCTTC
CDR3 protein: CASSQDWGDREQFF

clone size: -
D gene: TRBD2
J gene: TRBJ2-1
V gene: TRBV6-5
CDR3 DNA: TGTGCCAGCAGCGGCGGGGGGAGCTCCTACAATGAGCAGTTCTTC
CDR3 protein: CASSGGGSSYNEQFF

clone size: -
D gene: -
J gene: TRBJ2-2
V gene: TRBV6-6
CDR3 DNA: TGTGCCACCGAGGAGTACGGGGAGCTGTTTTTT
CDR3 protein: CATEEYGELFF

clone size: -
D gene: -
J gene: TRBJ2-1
V gene: TRBV7-6
CDR3 DNA: TGTGCCAGTGGGATCAGTCTCTACAATGAGCAGTTCTTC
CDR3 protein: CASGISLYNEQFF

clone size: -
D gene: TRBD1
J gene: TRBJ1-2
V gene: TRBV27
CDR3 DNA: TGTGCCAGCAGTTTACGGGGAACAGGGGTTGGCTACACCTTC
CDR3 protein: CASSLRGTGVGYTF

clone size: -
D gene: -
J gene: TRBJ2-3
V gene: TRBV11-1
CDR3 DNA: TGTGCCAGCAGGCAAGGACAGAGACTTCTCACAGATACGCAGTATTTT
CDR3 protein: CASRQGQRLLTDTQYF

clone size: medium-sized
D gene: TRBD2
J gene: TRBJ2-7
V gene: TRBV5-1
CDR3 DNA: TGCGCCAGCAGAGGGGGACTAGCCGTGACCGAGCAGTACTTC
CDR3 protein: CASRGGLAVTEQYF

clone size: many
D gene: TRBD2
J gene: TRBJ2-1
V gene: TRBV7-3
CDR3 DNA: TGTGCCAGCAGCCCGGCGGGGGCCTACAATGAGCAGTTCTTC
CDR3 protein: CASSPAGAYNEQFF

clone size: many
D gene: -
J gene: TRBJ2-7
V gene: TRBV19
CDR3 DNA: TGTGCCAGTAGTATAAAACTTGGCAACGAGCAGTACTTC
CDR3 protein: CASSIKLGNEQYF

clone size: few
D gene: TRBD1
J gene: TRBJ2-3
V gene: TRBV4-3
CDR3 DNA: TGCGCCAGCAGCCAAGAGAGGGGGCTGACAGATACGCAGTATTTT
CDR3 protein: CASSQERGLTDTQYF

clone size: many
D gene: -
J gene: TRBJ1-2
V gene: TRBV20-1
CDR3 DNA: TGCAGTGCTAGAGATCGGGCTGTTCTAGGTGGCTACACCTTC
CDR3 protein: CSARDRAVLGGYTF

clone size: -
D gene: -
J gene: TRBJ1-1
V gene: TRBV5-6
CDR3 DNA: TGTGCCAACAGCTTCCTTCAGGGAGTTTATCGGGAAGCTTTCTTT
CDR3 protein: CANSFLQGVYREAFF

clone size: -
D gene: -
J gene: TRBJ2-3
V gene: TRBV7-3
CDR3 DNA: TGTGCCAGCAGCTTGGGGTGGGCGTATGGAGATACGCAGTATTTT
CDR3 protein: CASSLGWAYGDTQYF

clone size: many
D gene: -
J gene: TRBJ1-2
V gene: TRBV21-1
CDR3 DNA: TGTGCCAGCAGCAAAGCGGGGGCTAACTATGGCTACACCTTC
CDR3 protein: CASSKAGANYGYTF

clone size: -
D gene: TRBD1
J gene: TRBJ1-2
V gene: TRBV9
CDR3 DNA: TGTGCCAGCAGCGCAGGGACAGTCAACTATGGCTACACCTTC
CDR3 protein: CASSAGTVNYGYTF

clone size: -
D gene: -
J gene: TRBJ2-1
V gene: TRBV6-6
CDR3 DNA: TGTGCCAGCAGTTACTCCCAAACGCAGGTCGATGAGCAGTTCTTC
CDR3 protein: CASSYSQTQVDEQFF

clone size: many
D gene: TRBD1
J gene: TRBJ2-6
V gene: TRBV13
CDR3 DNA: TGTGCCAGCAGCCGACAGGGACGGCGATCGGCCAACGTCCTGACTTTC
CDR3 protein: CASSRQGRRSANVLTF

clone size: -
D gene: -
J gene: TRBJ1-1
V gene: TRBV9
CDR3 DNA: TGTGCCAGCAGCGAGGGGACTATCCCGGCTTTCTTT
CDR3 protein: CASSEGTIPAFF

clone size: few
D gene: -
J gene: TRBJ2-5
V gene: TRBV27
CDR3 DNA: TGTGCCAGCAGTTGGGCACCCCATCATGAGACCCAGTACTTC
CDR3 protein: CASSWAPHHETQYF

clone size: many
D gene: -
J gene: TRBJ2-7
V gene: TRBV6-6
CDR3 DNA: TGTGCCAGCAGTTACGGGCGGTCCGAGCAGTACTTC
CDR3 protein: CASSYGRSEQYF

clone size: few
D gene: -
J gene: TRBJ1-5
V gene: TRBV29-1
CDR3 DNA: TGCAGCGTGAAGACGGATCGATTGCATTTT
CDR3 protein: CSVKTDRLHF